This passage covers 23 T cell receptor beta chains from one sample sequenced in a study of CD8 T cells in Susac syndrome. The authors reverse transcribed roughly 0.45 to 1 ug RNA with random hexamers. TCRdb independently ran MiXCR on the immunoSEQ multiplex PCR reads; one entry per CDR3 protein. The sample holds 300,000 or so distinct CDR3 sequences, approximately 90% seen once. The source material was CD4+ T cells from PBMCs. Receptors originate from a human donor with multiple sclerosis.

The gene calls are TRBV29-1 and TRBJ2-1; D is possibly TRBD1 or TRBD2 (5 bases each). In germline, CDR1 is SQVTM, CDR2 ANQGSEA. Trimming took off 5 bases at V and 2 bases at J, with 19 bases between the two ends. The CDR3 has 16 residues. CDR3 loop: CSVTPVGARAYNEQFF. CDR3 nucleotides: TGCAGCGTTACCCCGGTGGGAGCCAGGGCCTACAATGAGCAGTTCTTC.

This chain links TRBV20-1 with TRBJ2-4; a weak D match, TRBD2 (6 bases). Trimming pared 3 bases from V and 6 bases from J, leaving 12 bases between. Germline assignment: CDR1 DFQATT and CDR2 SNEGSKA (reference sequence). The CDR3 contains 13 residues. The CDR3 DNA is TGCAGTGCTAGTCCGGGAGCCGGAAACATTCAGTACTTC. Translating gives CSASPGAGNIQYF.

The rearrangement uses TRBV3-1 and TRBJ2-1, with D hard to call. V lost 3 bases to trimming and J lost 12 bases, with 12 bases between them. Germline V gene sequence: CDR1 LGHDT, CDR2 YNNKEL (reference sequence). This CDR3 is built from 12 residues. The CDR3 DNA reads TGTGCCAGCAGCCATTTCCCCTTCGGGCAGTTCTTC. This codes for CASSHFPFGQFF.

This clonotype was recorded once. The V call is TRBV18, the J call TRBJ2-7; possible D gene TRBD2, 6 bases. V dropped 3 bases and J dropped 2 bases, with 14 bases sitting between them. The CDR3 has 15 amino acids. In germline, CDR1 is KGHSH, CDR2 LQKENI. CDR3 amino acids: CASSPGGGSPYEQYF. CDR3 coding DNA: TGTGCCAGCTCACCGGGTGGGGGGAGTCCCTACGAGCAGTACTTC.

The CDR3 nucleotides read TGTGCCAGCAGTGGACCGGGGGGCGATGAAAAACTGTTTTTT. Translation gives CASSGPGGDEKLFF. This chain uses TRBV2 with TRBJ1-4, with a weak D call TRBD1 (6 bases). This CDR3 spans 14 amino acids. Germline V gene data show CDR1 as SNHLY and CDR2 as FYNNEI. The V and J ends lost 4 bases and 6 bases respectively, with 12 bases between them.

The genes are TRBV20-1 and TRBJ1-5; D gene uncertain. V lost 2 bases, J lost 0 bases, and 17 bases lay in between. There are 17 residues in the CDR3. Germline V CDR1 and CDR2: DFQATT, SNEGSKA (reference sequence). CDR3 sequence reads: CSARKGPERTSNQPQHF. CDR3 DNA: TGCAGTGCTAGAAAGGGTCCCGAACGAACTAGCAATCAGCCCCAGCATTTT.

The sample holds one count of this clonotype. The junction departs from germline at one end; a sequencing error may be responsible. The V and J genes are TRBV6-1 and TRBJ2-7; the D gene is possibly TRBD2 (5 bases). CDR1 is MNHNS and CDR2 is SASEGT in the germline V gene. The CDR3 extends over 14 amino acids. The CDR3 nucleotides are TGTGCCACCAGTAGCGACCCGAGCTCCTACGAGCAGTACTTC. Translating it yields CATSSDPSSYEQYF.

The CDR3 loop is CASSTTGIAYNEQFF. In DNA, the CDR3 is TGTGCCAGCAGTACGACAGGGATTGCCTACAATGAGCAGTTCTTC. This rearrangement joins TRBV7-3 to TRBJ2-1, with 7 bases matching TRBD1. Germline CDR1 reads SGHTA; CDR2 reads FQGTGA. This CDR3 contains 15 residues. The J segment lost 2 bases and the V segment lost 6 bases, leaving 7 bases of the junction unmatched.

The chain joins TRBV29-1 to TRBJ1-2; D is undetermined. The CDR3 runs 14 residues. V shed 5 bases and J shed 0 bases, with 13 bases lying between them. Germline CDR1 reads SQVTM; CDR2 reads ANQGSEA. The CDR3 reads CSVPPKGANYGYTF. Written as DNA, the CDR3 is TGCAGCGTTCCCCCTAAAGGAGCTAACTATGGCTACACCTTC.

This chain links TRBV24-1 with TRBJ2-1; D remains ambiguous. Germline V lookup: CDR1 KGHDR, CDR2 SFDVKD. V dropped 5 bases and J dropped 5 bases, with 12 bases sitting between them. The CDR3 loop spans 14 amino acids. The CDR3 loop is CATSAPPLNNEQFF. CDR3 coding DNA: TGTGCCACCAGTGCTCCACCTCTTAACAATGAGCAGTTCTTC.

The genes are TRBV7-9 and TRBJ1-4; 7 positions match TRBD1. V trimming: 2 bases; J trimming: 3 bases; junction bases outside the gene matches: 15. The CDR3 extends over 19 amino acids. CDR1 SEHNR and CDR2 FQNEAQ come from the germline V gene (reference sequence). The CDR3 nucleotides read TGTGCCAGCAGCTTATATATCGGGACAGTTCGTTGGGCTAATGAAAAACTGTTTTTT. This encodes CASSLYIGTVRWANEKLFF.

The chain recombines TRBV9 with TRBJ2-3, with D perhaps matching TRBD1 (6 bases). The length of the CDR3 is 15 residues. Germline V gives CDR1 SGDLS, CDR2 YYNGEE. V shed 4 bases and J shed 6 bases, with 18 bases lying between them. This CDR3 reads CASSHRDNPFDTQYF. In nucleotides, the CDR3 is TGTGCCAGCAGCCACCGGGACAATCCCTTTGATACGCAGTATTTT.

This chain connects TRBV6-2 or TRBV6-3 to TRBJ2-5, with D maybe TRBD2 (6 bases). From germline, CDR1 is MNHEY and CDR2 SVGEGT. This CDR3 spans 15 amino acids. The V and J ends lost 6 bases and 7 bases respectively, with 21 bases between them. The CDR3: CASSPPETAGRTQYF. In nucleotides, the CDR3 is TGTGCCAGCAGCCCCCCCGAGACCGCGGGAAGGACCCAGTACTTC.

The chain recombines TRBV6-1 with TRBJ1-1; D is unresolved. The CDR3 consists of 13 residues. The germline V gene encodes CDR1 MNHNS and CDR2 SASEGT. The V gene lost 4 bases and the J gene lost 0 bases, with 6 bases spanning the gap. The CDR3 sequence is CASSAEMNTEAFF. CDR3 nucleotide sequence: TGTGCCAGCAGTGCTGAGATGAACACTGAAGCTTTCTTT.

The J gene is TRBJ1-1, the V gene TRBV19, with 9 bases that match TRBD1. In germline, CDR1 is LNHDA, CDR2 SQIVND (reference sequence). The ends lost 6 bases at V and 8 bases at J; junction bases unmatched: 4. The CDR3 is 12 residues long. This chain's CDR3 is CASRGQGNEAFF. The CDR3 DNA is TGTGCCAGTAGAGGACAGGGGAACGAAGCTTTCTTT.

This chain uses TRBV2 with TRBJ2-7; 11 bases map to TRBD1. V was pared by 8 bases and J by 0 bases, with 6 bases of the junction left unmatched. The CDR3 totals 15 residues. CDR1 SNHLY and CDR2 FYNNEI come from the germline V gene. In DNA form, the CDR3 reads TGTGCCAGCGCCCGGGACAGGGGGTTCTCCTACGAGCAGTACTTC. It translates to CASARDRGFSYEQYF.

The V gene is TRBV3-1, the J gene TRBJ1-2; D not certain. Germline V gene data show CDR1 as LGHDT and CDR2 as YNNKEL (reference sequence). This CDR3 has 12 amino acids. Between the trimmed V and J ends, which lost 2 bases and 8 bases, there was a span of 9 bases. CDR3 bases: TGTGCCAGCAGCCAATTCAGGAACGGCTACACCTTC. Its translation is CASSQFRNGYTF.

This chain uses TRBV4-2 with TRBJ1-4; D is undetermined. Germline assignment: CDR1 LGHNA and CDR2 YNFKEQ. V was trimmed by 0 bases and J by 0 bases, leaving 11 bases between them. The CDR3 loop spans 17 amino acids. CDR3 sequence: CASSQDDVRATNEKLFF. The CDR3 DNA sequence: TGTGCCAGCAGCCAAGATGACGTGAGAGCAACTAATGAAAAACTGTTTTTT.

The CDR3: CSLAGGSDEQFF. The CDR3 nucleotides read TGCAGTCTAGCGGGAGGGTCGGATGAGCAGTTCTTC. The chain recombines TRBV20-1 with TRBJ2-1, with 12 bases fitting TRBD2. The germline CDR1 and CDR2 sequences are DFQATT and SNEGSKA (reference sequence). The V segment lost 8 bases and the J segment 8 bases; nucleotides outside the gene matches: 4. The length of the CDR3 is 12 residues.

This clonotype showed up just once. One end of the junction is discordant with germline, which a read error may explain. The chain uses TRBV12-3 or TRBV12-4 and TRBJ2-5; D call uncertain. The CDR3 has 12 residues. The CDR3 nucleotides are TGTGCCAGCAGTCCCCCCCAAGGGACCCAGTACTTC. This codes for CASSPPQGTQYF.

The chain joins TRBV4-1 to TRBJ2-3; possible D gene TRBD1, 6 bases. The germline gives CDR1 MGHRA, CDR2 YSYEKL. The CDR3 runs 17 residues. Trimming took 3 bases from V and 1 from J, leaving 17 bases between them. CDR3 residues: CASSQELDRSRTDTQYF. CDR3 coding DNA: TGCGCCAGCAGCCAGGAACTCGACAGGTCTCGCACAGATACGCAGTATTTT.

The sample holds a few counts of this clonotype. The CDR3 here is CASSPRQNSPLHF. CDR3 DNA sequence: TGTGCCAGCAGCCCCCGACAGAATTCACCCCTCCACTTT. J is TRBJ1-6 and V is TRBV9; TRBD1 is a possible D gene (5 bases). This CDR3 has 13 amino acids. In germline, CDR1 is SGDLS, CDR2 YYNGEE. V dropped 4 bases and J dropped 7 bases, with 9 bases sitting between them.

The V call is TRBV14, the J call TRBJ2-6; D is undetermined. Germline CDR1 and CDR2: SGHDN and FVKESK. Trimming removed 4 bases at V and 0 bases at J, with 4 bases between. CDR3 size: 14 residues. The CDR3 nucleotides are TGTGCCAGCAGCCGTATCTCTGGGGCCAACGTCCTGACTTTC. Amino acids: CASSRISGANVLTF.